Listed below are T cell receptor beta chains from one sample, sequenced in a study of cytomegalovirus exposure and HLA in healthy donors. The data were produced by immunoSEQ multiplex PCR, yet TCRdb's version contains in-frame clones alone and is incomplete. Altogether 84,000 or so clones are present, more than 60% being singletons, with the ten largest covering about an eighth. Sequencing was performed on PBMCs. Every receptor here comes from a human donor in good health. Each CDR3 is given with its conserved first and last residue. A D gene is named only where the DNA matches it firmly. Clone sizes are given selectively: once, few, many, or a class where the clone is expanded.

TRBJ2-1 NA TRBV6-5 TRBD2 CASRPRTSGPSEQFF TGTGCCAGCAGACCTCGGACTAGCGGGCCCAGTGAGCAGTTCTTC
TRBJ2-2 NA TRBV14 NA CASSQDSGGELFF TGTGCCAGCAGCCAAGATTCGGGCGGGGAGCTGTTTTTT
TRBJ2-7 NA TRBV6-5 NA CASSPPGVRSYEQYF TGTGCCAGCAGCCCCCCAGGGGTTCGCTCCTACGAGCAGTACTTC
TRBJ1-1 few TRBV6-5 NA CASRTRGNTEAFF TGTGCCAGCAGGACCAGGGGGAACACTGAAGCTTTCTTT
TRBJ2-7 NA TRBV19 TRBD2 CASSAGTSDWSYEQYF TGTGCCAGTAGTGCCGGGACTAGCGACTGGTCCTACGAGCAGTACTTC
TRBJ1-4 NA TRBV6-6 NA CASRSGQHEKLFF TGTGCCAGCAGATCCGGACAGCATGAAAAACTGTTTTTT
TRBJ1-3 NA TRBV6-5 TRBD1 CASSSTGGTGNTIYF TGTGCCAGCAGTTCAACAGGGGGCACAGGGAACACCATATATTTT
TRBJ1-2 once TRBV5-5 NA CASRSPGNYGYTF TGTGCCAGCAGGTCCCCAGGGAACTATGGCTACACCTTC
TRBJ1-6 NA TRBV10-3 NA CAIRDSVDNSPLHF TGTGCCATCAGGGACAGCGTTGATAATTCACCCCTCCACTTT
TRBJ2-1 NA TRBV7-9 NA CASSRSFGQGPNNEQFF TGTGCCAGCAGCCGCAGCTTCGGGCAGGGCCCAAACAATGAGCAGTTCTTC
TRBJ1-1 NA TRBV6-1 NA CAASTWNTEAFF TGTGCCGCTTCTACCTGGAACACTGAAGCTTTCTTT
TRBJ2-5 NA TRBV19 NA CASSIAKRRGETQYF TGTGCCAGTAGTATTGCCAAGCGGCGGGGAGAGACCCAGTACTTC
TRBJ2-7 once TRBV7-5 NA CARARRGTYEQYF TGTGCCAGAGCACGGCGGGGAACCTACGAGCAGTACTTC
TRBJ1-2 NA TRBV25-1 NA CASSRDFNHGYTF TGTGCCAGCAGCCGGGATTTCAACCATGGCTACACCTTC
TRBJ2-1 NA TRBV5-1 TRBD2 CASSLALAGGPFNEQFF TGCGCCAGCAGCTTGGCCCTAGCGGGGGGGCCGTTCAATGAGCAGTTCTTC
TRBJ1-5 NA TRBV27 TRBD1 CASSPQQGSGQPQHF TGTGCCAGCAGTCCGCAACAGGGGAGTGGTCAGCCCCAGCATTTT
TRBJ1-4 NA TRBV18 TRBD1 CASSPGQIEKLFF TGTGCCAGCTCACCGGGACAGATTGAAAAACTGTTTTTT
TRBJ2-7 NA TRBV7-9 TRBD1 CSSSSTGVARHEQYF TGTTCCAGCAGCTCCACAGGGGTAGCCCGTCACGAGCAGTACTTC
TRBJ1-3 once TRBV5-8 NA CASSRFTGNTIYF TGTGCCAGCAGCCGGTTCACTGGAAACACCATATATTTT
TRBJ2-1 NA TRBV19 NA CASSISGSSYNEQFF TGTGCCAGTAGTATATCCGGGAGCTCCTACAATGAGCAGTTCTTC
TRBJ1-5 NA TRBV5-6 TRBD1 CASSQTGEGQPQHF TGTGCCAGCAGCCAGACAGGGGAGGGGCAGCCCCAGCATTTT
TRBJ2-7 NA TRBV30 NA CAWSPTVSGQYF TGTGCCTGGAGTCCCACCGTGAGCGGGCAGTACTTC
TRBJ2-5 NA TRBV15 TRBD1 CATWTGGFQETQYF TGTGCCACTTGGACAGGGGGCTTCCAAGAGACCCAGTACTTC
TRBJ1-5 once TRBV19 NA CASSMVQGNQPQHF TGTGCCAGTAGTATGGTACAGGGAAATCAGCCCCAGCATTTT
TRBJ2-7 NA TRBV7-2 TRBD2 CASSPRERGYEQYF TGTGCCAGCAGCCCGAGGGAGCGGGGGTACGAGCAGTACTTC
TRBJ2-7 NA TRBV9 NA CASSVGGRVHEQYF TGTGCCAGCAGCGTAGGAGGCAGGGTACACGAGCAGTACTTC
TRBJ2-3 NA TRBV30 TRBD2 CAWSRLAGTDTQYF TGTGCCTGGAGCCGACTAGCGGGCACAGATACGCAGTATTTT
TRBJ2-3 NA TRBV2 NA CASRPGAITDTQYF TGTGCCAGCAGGCCCGGAGCGATCACAGATACGCAGTATTTT
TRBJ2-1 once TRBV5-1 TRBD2 CASSLAGGQLNEQFF TGCGCCAGCAGCTTGGCGGGGGGTCAGCTCAATGAGCAGTTCTTC
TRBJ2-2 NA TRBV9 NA CASSVDGGLAHRGGELFF TGTGCCAGCAGCGTAGATGGGGGGCTAGCCCACAGGGGCGGGGAGCTGTTTTTT
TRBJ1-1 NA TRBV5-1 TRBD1 CASSLAGQGVTEAFF TGCGCCAGCAGCTTGGCGGGACAGGGGGTTACTGAAGCTTTCTTT
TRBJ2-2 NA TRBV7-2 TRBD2 CASSLPLAGTGELFF TGTGCCAGCAGCCTGCCCTTAGCGGGGACCGGGGAGCTGTTTTTT
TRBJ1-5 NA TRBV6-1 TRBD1 CASLDRNNQPQHF TGTGCCAGCTTGGACAGGAACAATCAGCCCCAGCATTTT
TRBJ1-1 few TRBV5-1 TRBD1 CASSLLTGGTEAFF TGCGCCAGCAGCTTGTTGACAGGGGGCACTGAAGCTTTCTTT
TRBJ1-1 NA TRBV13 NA CASSLEAGQNTEAFF TGTGCCAGCAGCTTAGAGGCAGGCCAGAACACTGAAGCTTTCTTT
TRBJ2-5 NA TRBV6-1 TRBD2 CASSGLAGGLQYF TGTGCCAGCAGCGGACTAGCGGGGGGCCTCCAGTACTTC
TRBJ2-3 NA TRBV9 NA CASSVGAGDTQYF TGTGCCAGCAGCGTAGGGGCAGGGGATACGCAGTATTTT
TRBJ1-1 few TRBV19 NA CASRYHTEAFF TGTGCCAGTAGGTATCACACTGAAGCTTTCTTT
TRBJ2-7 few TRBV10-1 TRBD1 CASSRRTGGEQYF TGCGCCAGCAGTCGAAGGACAGGGGGCGAGCAGTACTTC
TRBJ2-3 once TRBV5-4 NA CASSFRGATDTQYF TGTGCCAGCAGCTTCCGGGGGGCAACAGATACGCAGTATTTT
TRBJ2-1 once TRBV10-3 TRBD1 CAVGQGRINEQFF TGTGCCGTCGGACAGGGGAGGATAAATGAGCAGTTCTTC
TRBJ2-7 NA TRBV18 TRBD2 CASSPKAGGSYEQYF TGTGCCAGCTCACCGAAAGCGGGGGGGTCCTACGAGCAGTACTTC
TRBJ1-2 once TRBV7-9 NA CASSLGQGSYGYTF TGTGCCAGCAGCTTAGGCCAGGGGAGCTATGGCTACACCTTC
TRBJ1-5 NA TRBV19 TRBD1 CASSWNRGHNQPQHF TGTGCCAGTAGTTGGAACAGGGGGCACAATCAGCCCCAGCATTTT
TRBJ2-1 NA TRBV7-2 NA CASSGQSQSYNEQFF TGTGCCAGCAGCGGACAGTCTCAGTCCTACAATGAGCAGTTCTTC
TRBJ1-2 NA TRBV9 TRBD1 CASSTRQGGDYGYTF TGTGCCAGCAGCACCCGACAGGGGGGTGACTATGGCTACACCTTC
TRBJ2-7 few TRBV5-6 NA CASSLAPGLSYEQYF TGTGCCAGCAGCTTGGCCCCAGGGCTCTCCTACGAGCAGTACTTC
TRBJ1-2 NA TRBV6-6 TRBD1 CASSLSGTGPDSYTF TGTGCCAGCAGTTTGTCGGGGACAGGGCCAGACTCATACACCTTC
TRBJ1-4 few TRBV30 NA CAWTELSGTNEKLFF TGTGCCTGGACCGAACTGTCGGGAACTAATGAAAAACTGTTTTTT
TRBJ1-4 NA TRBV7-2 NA CASSTYGGVGEKLFF TGTGCCAGCAGCACGTACGGGGGGGTAGGGGAAAAACTGTTTTTT
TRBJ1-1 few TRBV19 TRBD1 CASTIGTGVLGAFF TGTGCCAGTACCATCGGGACAGGGGTTCTCGGAGCTTTCTTT
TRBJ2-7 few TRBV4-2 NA CASSPTGYEQYF TGTGCCAGCAGCCCGACAGGCTACGAGCAGTACTTC
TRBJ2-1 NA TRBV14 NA CASSQDLLRYAQSYNEQFF TGTGCCAGCAGCCAAGATTTGTTGCGGTACGCGCAGTCCTACAATGAGCAGTTCTTC